What follows are 11 T cell receptor beta chains derived from one specimen sequenced in a study of blood T cell repertoires in COVID-19 (dated by TCRdb to about 2020). The library was generated by the immunoSEQ multiplex PCR assay. TCRdb's version of the immuneACCESS table is confined to in-frame rearrangements and falls short of the full clone set. An unresolved V gene accounts for under half of the shortfall where checked; the remainder is of unknown origin. Within this sample are some 240,000 clones, with over 70% of them counted one time only. Over 3% of the sample lies in the top ten. Sequenced input: PBMCs or T cells enriched from blood (not recorded which). These receptors all come from a woman in her 40s who had been exposed to COVID-19.

This chain links TRBV6-5 with TRBJ2-7, with 7 bases fitting TRBD1. Germline CDR1 MNHEY, CDR2 SVGAGI. V shed 7 bases, J shed 2 bases, and the junction held 5 bases outside the gene matches. The CDR3 extends over 13 amino acids. The CDR3 bases are TGTGCCAGCACAACAGGGGATACCTACGAGCAGTACTTC. It translates to CASTTGDTYEQYF.

This clone was observed a handful of times. This rearrangement joins TRBV4-3 to TRBJ2-6; D perhaps matches TRBD2 (6 bases). This CDR3 comprises 17 residues. Trimming stripped 0 bases from V and 1 base from J, with 10 bases between. CDR1 is LGHNA, CDR2 YSLEER, per germline. The CDR3 coding sequence is TGCGCCAGCAGCCAAGAAGGAGGGTCTTCTGGGGCCAACGTCCTGACTTTC. Translation: CASSQEGGSSGANVLTF.

The chain links TRBV5-4 to TRBJ2-1; no firm D call. Trimming took 4 bases from V and 6 from J, leaving 17 bases between them. Germline-derived CDR1 and CDR2 are SGHNT and YYREEE (reference sequence). The CDR3 totals 15 residues. This chain's CDR3 is CASSDKIGQANEQFF. CDR3 sequence (DNA): TGTGCCAGCAGCGACAAAATAGGTCAGGCCAATGAGCAGTTCTTC.

The rearrangement links TRBV28 to TRBJ1-2; weak D call: TRBD1 (6 bases). Germline V CDR1 and CDR2: MDHEN, SYDVKM. Trimming removed 5 bases at V and 5 bases at J, with 12 bases between. The length of the CDR3 is 13 residues. The CDR3 loop is CASSPPGVYGYTF. The CDR3 DNA follows: TGTGCCAGCAGTCCCCCAGGGGTTTATGGCTACACCTTC.

The V and J genes are TRBV11-2 and TRBJ1-3; D is undetermined. Per germline, CDR1 SGHAT and CDR2 FQNNGV. The CDR3 is 16 amino acids. The V end lost 5 bases, the J end lost 0 bases, and 14 bases lay between the germline ends. The CDR3 is CASSPSGSYSGNTIYF. The CDR3 DNA sequence: TGTGCCAGCAGCCCCTCGGGATCATACTCTGGAAACACCATATATTTT.

The chain links TRBV4-2 to TRBJ1-5, with a tentative D call TRBD1 (6 bases). This CDR3 comprises 17 residues. The V end was cut by 1 base, the J end by 2 bases, with 15 bases between. CDR1 is LGHNA and CDR2 is YNFKEQ in the germline V gene. CDR3 protein: CASSQGALQGGNQPQHF. The CDR3, as DNA: TGTGCCAGCAGCCAAGGGGCCCTACAGGGTGGCAATCAGCCCCAGCATTTT.

The rearrangement joins TRBV5-1 to TRBJ2-2; TRBD2 matches at 8 bases. The CDR3 consists of 16 residues. Trimming cost V 3 bases and J 2 bases; bases outside gene matches: 6. Germline CDR1 and CDR2: SGHRS and YFSETQ. The CDR3 loop reads CASSSSGGPNTGELFF. CDR3 in DNA: TGCGCCAGCAGCTCGAGCGGGGGACCTAACACCGGGGAGCTGTTTTTT.

The rearrangement links TRBV9 to TRBJ2-2; maybe TRBD1 (6 bases). This CDR3 has 15 amino acids. V lost 3 bases and J 6 bases, leaving 15 bases between the germline ends. The germline gives CDR1 SGDLS, CDR2 YYNGEE. CDR3 in amino acids: CASSAGVVRPGELFF. The CDR3 DNA is TGTGCCAGCAGCGCAGGGGTCGTGCGTCCCGGGGAGCTGTTTTTT.

V usage is TRBV29-1 and J usage is TRBJ1-1; TRBD1 aligns across 9 bases. Trimming removed 6 bases from V and 5 bases from J; junction bases left unmatched: 7. CDR3 size: 13 residues. CDR1 SQVTM and CDR2 ANQGSEA come from the germline V gene. The CDR3 nucleotides are TGCAGCGTCTCGACAGGGGGAGTAACTGAAGCTTTCTTT. Translated, it gives CSVSTGGVTEAFF.

The CDR3 loop is CASSQDFQNMGNGYTF. In DNA form, the CDR3 reads TGCGCCAGCAGCCAAGATTTCCAAAATATGGGCAATGGCTACACCTTC. The chain combines TRBV4-3 with TRBJ1-2; D unclear. The V gene's germline CDR1 is LGHNA and CDR2 YSLEER. Trimming took 0 bases from V and 6 from J, leaving 17 bases between them. The CDR3 loop spans 16 amino acids.

The gene calls are TRBV7-2 and TRBJ1-1, with D maybe TRBD1 (6 bases). The CDR3 runs to 13 residues. Trimming left V 3 bases short and J 5 bases short, with 10 bases between. In germline, CDR1 is SGHTA, CDR2 FQGNSA. The CDR3 is CASSFRGLTEAFF. In DNA form, the CDR3 reads TGTGCCAGCAGCTTCAGGGGTTTAACTGAAGCTTTCTTT. Full variable domain (rest looked up from reference TRBV7-2 and TRBJ1-1): GAGVSQSPSNKVTEKGKDVELRCDPISGHTALYWYRQSLGQGLEFLIYFQGNSAPDKSGLPSDRFSAERTGGSVSTLTIQRTQQEDSAVYLCASSFRGLTEAFFGQGTRLTVV.